Listed below are T cell receptor beta chains from one sample, sequenced in a study of CD8 T cells in ankylosing spondylitis. TCRdb fed the 5' RACE reads into MiXCR, producing one record per CDR3 protein. This sample yields roughly 700,000 distinct CDR3 sequences, of which around 20% are seen a single time; under 20% belongs to the top ten. Sequencing used blood, either unsorted or a sorted T cell fraction (not recorded which). The receptors shown here come from a male donor with ankylosing spondylitis. CDR3s include the opening cysteine and the closing phenylalanine or tryptophan. The order of the fields is clone size, D gene, J gene, V gene, CDR3 DNA, CDR3 protein. The D gene is left open where the match is weak. Clone size is not always given. Where it is, it says once, few, many or a class for expanded clones.

-	-	TRBJ2-3	TRBV28	TGTGCCAGCAGTTTTGGAGGGGGCGTGCACACAGATACGCAGTATTTT	CASSFGGGVHTDTQYF
-	-	TRBJ2-5	TRBV30	TGTGCCTGGAACAGCGGAGGTTTAGAAGAGACCCAGTACTTC	CAWNSGGLEETQYF
few	TRBD2	TRBJ2-6	TRBV13	TGTGCCAGCAGCCCCGGGGGGGTCGGGGCCAACGTCCTGACTTTC	CASSPGGVGANVLTF
-	-	TRBJ2-1	TRBV29-1	TGCAGCGTTGATTTGAGTGTACAGTTGTCCTACAATGAGCAGTTCTTC	CSVDLSVQLSYNEQFF
-	TRBD1	TRBJ2-5	TRBV5-6	TGTGCCAGCAGTCCGGACAGGGGGCGCGTCGAGACCCAGTACTTC	CASSPDRGRVETQYF
few	TRBD2	TRBJ2-2	TRBV12-3/TRBV12-4	TGTGCCAGCAGTTCCCTTGCGGGAGGTGGAACCGGGGAGCTGTTTTTT	CASSSLAGGGTGELFF
few	-	TRBJ1-2	TRBV12-3/TRBV12-4	TGTGCCAGCAGCAAGGACTACCCTTCCTATGGCTACACCTTC	CASSKDYPSYGYTF
few	-	TRBJ2-1	TRBV4-1	TGCGCCAGCAGCCAAGAAAGGAGCTACAATGAGCAGTTCTTC	CASSQERSYNEQFF
-	TRBD1	TRBJ2-4	TRBV27	TGTGCCAGCAGTTGGGACAGCCTAGCCAAAAACATTCAGTACTTC	CASSWDSLAKNIQYF
few	-	TRBJ2-5	TRBV4-3	TGCGCCAGCAGCCAAGGTCCAGGGACCCTGGAGACCCAGTACTTC	CASSQGPGTLETQYF
-	-	TRBJ1-1	TRBV18	TGTGCCAGCTCACGTTATGGACAGAACACTGAAGCTTTCTTT	CASSRYGQNTEAFF
-	TRBD1	TRBJ1-1	TRBV6-1	TGTGCCAGCCGGGACAGGGGGCAGGGTGAAGCTTTCTTT	CASRDRGQGEAFF
few	TRBD2	TRBJ2-1	TRBV7-2	TGTGCCAGCAGCTTAGGTACCCAGGGAGGGGATGAGCAGTTCTTC	CASSLGTQGGDEQFF
-	-	TRBJ2-1	TRBV6-2/TRBV6-3	TGTGCCAGCAGCCCTCCAGGTAGGGGCTACAATGAGCAGTTCTTC	CASSPPGRGYNEQFF
-	-	TRBJ1-1	TRBV7-9	TGTGCCAGCAGCCCTAGGGGGTTAAGGAACACTGAAGCTTTCTTT	CASSPRGLRNTEAFF
few	-	TRBJ2-7	TRBV29-1	TGCAGCGTTTCCGGGACAAAGTCCTCATATTCATACGAGCAGTACTTC	CSVSGTKSSYSYEQYF
-	-	TRBJ1-5	TRBV7-9	TGTGCCAGCACCCTAATGGGAGATCAGCCCCAGCATTTT	CASTLMGDQPQHF
few	-	TRBJ1-1	TRBV6-2/TRBV6-3	TGTGCCAGCAGTTACTCGAGACAACTGAACACTGAAGCTTTCTTT	CASSYSRQLNTEAFF
-	TRBD1	TRBJ2-7	TRBV12-3/TRBV12-4	TGTGCCAGCAGTCTCGGACAGGGATTAGGCGAGCAGTACTTC	CASSLGQGLGEQYF
many	-	TRBJ2-3	TRBV7-9	TGTGCCAGCAGCTTAGAAGGCACGCAGTATTTT	CASSLEGTQYF
-	TRBD2	TRBJ2-1	TRBV7-9	TGTGCCAGCAGCTTAGGGGGACTAGCTCGGTTCGAGCAGTTCTTC	CASSLGGLARFEQFF
few	-	TRBJ2-2	TRBV27	TGTGCCAGCAGTTTATCGAATTATTTGGCCGGGGAGCTGTTTTTT	CASSLSNYLAGELFF
-	-	TRBJ2-3	TRBV4-1	TGCGCCAGCAGCCAAGTTTTTAGCGGACGCACAGATACGCAGTATTTT	CASSQVFSGRTDTQYF
-	TRBD2	TRBJ2-1	TRBV6-4	TGTGCCAGCAGATGGACTAGCGAGTACAATGAGCAGTTCTTC	CASRWTSEYNEQFF
many	-	TRBJ1-1	TRBV12-3/TRBV12-4	TGTGCCAGCAAACAGGGTTTAGAAAACACTGAAGCTTTCTTT	CASKQGLENTEAFF
-	-	TRBJ2-1	TRBV9	TGTGCCAGCAGCGTAGCTAGTGTCGGGGGCAATGAGCAGTTCTTC	CASSVASVGGNEQFF
few	-	TRBJ2-1	TRBV7-8	TGTGCCAGCAGGCCCGGGGGGCTAGTTAATTTCTACAATGAGCAGTTCTTC	CASRPGGLVNFYNEQFF
-	-	TRBJ2-1	TRBV6-1	TGTGCCAGCAGTGTCGATGGGCTAGCATCTGATGAGCAGTTCTTC	CASSVDGLASDEQFF
-	TRBD2	TRBJ2-3	TRBV20-1	TGCAGTGCTAGACTCCTGGGACTAGCGGGGACGGATACGCAGTATTTT	CSARLLGLAGTDTQYF
-	-	TRBJ1-1	TRBV20-1	TGCAGCGGATCGGATGGTGTGAACACTGAAGCTTTCTTT	CSGSDGVNTEAFF
few	-	TRBJ2-2	TRBV5-1	TGCGCCAGCAGCCCGTTGAGCGCAGACACCGGGGAGCTGTTTTTT	CASSPLSADTGELFF
-	TRBD2	TRBJ2-7	TRBV4-3	TGCGCCAGCAGCCAAGGGGTTCCAGCGGGAGCTTACGAGCAGTACTTC	CASSQGVPAGAYEQYF
-	-	TRBJ2-3	TRBV6-5	TGTGCCAGCAGCCGAGGAAGTACGCAGTATTTT	CASSRGSTQYF
-	-	TRBJ2-1	TRBV10-2	TGCGCCAGCAGACGAGAAGGGGGGAGCTCCTACAATGAGCAGTTCTTC	CASRREGGSSYNEQFF
few	-	TRBJ2-6	TRBV4-1	TGCGCCAGCAGCCAGACCTCTGGGGCCAACGTCCTGACTTTC	CASSQTSGANVLTF
many	-	TRBJ2-1	TRBV5-1	TGCGCCAGCAGCTCCCTACAGGGTTTCAACAATGAGCAGTTCTTC	CASSSLQGFNNEQFF
many	-	TRBJ1-3	TRBV4-3	TGCGCCAGCAGCCAAGATCGCGCCGCTAGCTCTGGAAACACCATATATTTT	CASSQDRAASSGNTIYF
-	-	TRBJ1-1	TRBV27	TGTGCCAGCAGCCTGTCCCCCCAGGGCACTGAAGCTTTCTTT	CASSLSPQGTEAFF
many	-	TRBJ1-2	TRBV12-3/TRBV12-4	TGTGCCAGCAGCCCGGGACGGAACTATGGCTACACCTTC	CASSPGRNYGYTF
many	-	TRBJ2-3	TRBV7-2	TGTGCCAGCAGCTCCCGGACTTCCACAGATACGCAGTATTTT	CASSSRTSTDTQYF
-	-	TRBJ2-3	TRBV12-3/TRBV12-4	TGTGCCAGCAGTTCCCCGGTTCGCGTTGGAGATACGCAGTATTTT	CASSSPVRVGDTQYF
-	-	TRBJ2-1	TRBV20-1	TGCAGTGCCGGCCCCTTAGGGAATGAGCAGTTCTTC	CSAGPLGNEQFF
-	-	TRBJ2-2	TRBV9	TGTGCCAGCGACCCCAGGGGGAGGGGATCGAACACCGGGGAGCTGTTTTTT	CASDPRGRGSNTGELFF
-	-	TRBJ1-2	TRBV2	TGTGCCAGCAGTGAAGACGGGAGGGGCTACACCTTC	CASSEDGRGYTF
-	-	TRBJ2-5	TRBV10-3	TGTGCCATCAGTGAGTCTACGGAGACCCAGTACTTC	CAISESTETQYF
many	TRBD2	TRBJ2-2	TRBV2	TGTGCCAGCAGGGCCGGGACTATGAACACCGGGGAGCTGTTTTTT	CASRAGTMNTGELFF
-	-	TRBJ2-2	TRBV21-1	TGTGCCAGCAGCAACCATACAGGGGGCACCGGGGAGCTGTTTTTT	CASSNHTGGTGELFF